The present entry profiles one TCR beta chain with its context. Its antigen remains unknown. After removal of 3 bases from V and 9 bases from J, the junction contained 7 bases not matched to a gene. There are 15 residues in the CDR3. Germline CDR1 reads MGHDK; CDR2 reads SYGVNS. The record originates from a study of T cells in Graves' hyperthyroidism and ophthalmopathy. About the research overall: Peripheral blood sampling occurred at initial diagnosis, before any treatment.

General observations from the study: A model of 13 V-J features distinguished ophthalmopathy from stable hyperthyroidism.

Authors of the study amplified TCR beta CDR3 regions from RNA transcripts. The primer set for the first-round RT-PCR of the TCR CDR3 was HTBI. TCRdb called the multiplex PCR reads again in MiXCR, with one record for every CDR3 protein. The sample has approximately 330,000 distinct CDR3 sequences; roughly a fifth are singletons. For the diagnoses, clinical symptoms, serum thyroxine and TRAb, thyroid ultrasound and orbital computed tomography were used. Sequences were obtained from blood. The receptor was derived from a woman in her forties or fifties with Graves' hyperthyroidism. This sequence joins TRBV25-1 and TRBJ2-1; 11 nucleotides align to TRBD2. The CDR3 loop is CASSDLAGGRGEQFF. CDR3 sequence (DNA): TGTGCCAGCAGTGACCTAGCGGGGGGTAGAGGTGAGCAGTTCTTC.